This TCR beta chain was profiled in a study of identical twins. At least ten counts were recorded for this clonotype. V was clipped by 4 bases and J by 5 bases; unmatched bases: 5. The CDR3 sequence is 15 residues long. Germline loops: CDR1 LGHDT, CDR2 YNNKEL (reference sequence). Template switching introduced a universal primer site, and the cDNA bore unique molecular identifiers. TCRdb re-analysed the 5' RACE reads in MiXCR, keeping a single row per CDR3 protein. Altogether about 530,000 distinct CDR3 sequences are present, 13% to 15% being singletons, with the ten largest covering nearly 0.45%. These data were likewise used in another study, on yellow fever vaccine responses in identical twins. From that paper: Twins reportedly appeared to share part of their vaccine T cell response while keeping part individual.

This receptor was identified in a woman aged 18-29 years in good health. The chain recombines TRBV3-1 with TRBJ2-5, with 12 bases identical to TRBD2. Material: CD4+ T cells sorted from blood. The CDR3 region is CASSLGLAGMETQYF. The DNA for the CDR3 is TGTGCCAGCAGCCTAGGACTAGCGGGAATGGAGACCCAGTACTTC.